A selection of T cell receptor beta chains follows, all from one sample in a study of CD8+ T cells in alopecia areata. Assay: immunoSEQ multiplex PCR; the TCRdb copy retains only in-frame clones and omits some. The sample has fewer than 250,000 clones, around 62% seen once. The sequencing here drew on CD4+ T cells sorted from blood, taken at week 0. Every receptor here comes from a human donor with alopecia areata. Both conserved end residues are part of each CDR3. A D gene is named only where the DNA matches it firmly.

D gene: .
V gene: TRBV30
CDR3 protein: CAWSVGTAAPSGYTF

D gene: .
V gene: TRBV25-1
CDR3 protein: CASSESPSSADTQYF

D gene: TRBD2
V gene: TRBV30
CDR3 protein: CAWSTWGRAVDTQYF

D gene: .
V gene: TRBV29-1
CDR3 protein: CSVGRSSYEQYF

D gene: .
V gene: TRBV5-6
CDR3 protein: CASSLNPSVDNQPQHF

D gene: .
V gene: TRBV6-5
CDR3 protein: CASSSPGSRYGYTF

D gene: .
V gene: TRBV2
CDR3 protein: CASSDYRPERWKLFF

D gene: .
V gene: TRBV5-1
CDR3 protein: CASSLGGHNEQFF

D gene: .
V gene: TRBV25-1
CDR3 protein: CASSYSGNTIYF

D gene: .
V gene: TRBV7-9
CDR3 protein: CASSRGQNSYEQYF

D gene: .
V gene: TRBV5-4
CDR3 protein: CASTTGYNTDTQYF

D gene: .
V gene: TRBV4-1
CDR3 protein: CASSHLGGKAEAFF

D gene: .
V gene: TRBV29-1
CDR3 protein: CSVAGKGGANTEAFF

D gene: TRBD1
V gene: TRBV19
CDR3 protein: CASSIFTGGGQPQHF

D gene: TRBD2
V gene: TRBV6-1
CDR3 protein: CASSGLAGTDTQYF

D gene: .
V gene: TRBV27
CDR3 protein: CASSRRQYSVYGYTF

D gene: .
V gene: TRBV5-6
CDR3 protein: CASSFGDEQYF

D gene: .
V gene: TRBV6-6
CDR3 protein: CASRWGTGELFF

D gene: TRBD2
V gene: TRBV18
CDR3 protein: CASSQGTSGSTDTQYF

D gene: .
V gene: TRBV5-1
CDR3 protein: CASSLNGAPNQNEAFF

D gene: .
V gene: TRBV20-1
CDR3 protein: CSVEETQYF

D gene: TRBD2
V gene: TRBV7-2
CDR3 protein: CASSLVGLVNEQFF

D gene: TRBD1
V gene: TRBV29-1
CDR3 protein: CSVLRTGERILAFF

D gene: .
V gene: TRBV30
CDR3 protein: CAWTLKGKDTQYF

D gene: TRBD2
V gene: TRBV7-2
CDR3 protein: CASSRTSGGYNEQFF

D gene: .
V gene: TRBV5-4
CDR3 protein: CASRGANYGYTF

D gene: TRBD2
V gene: TRBV4-1
CDR3 protein: CASSQEGLASYEQYF

D gene: .
V gene: TRBV7-3
CDR3 protein: CASSLQNVASSYNEQFF

D gene: TRBD1
V gene: TRBV29-1
CDR3 protein: CSVSDRASYGYTF

D gene: TRBD1
V gene: TRBV11-3
CDR3 protein: CASSLRQGWQFF

D gene: .
V gene: TRBV25-1
CDR3 protein: CASSEQGDYGYTF

D gene: .
V gene: TRBV25-1
CDR3 protein: CASSDQGGNSPLHF

D gene: .
V gene: TRBV9
CDR3 protein: CASSPEGMGTSGANVLTF

D gene: .
V gene: TRBV11-1
CDR3 protein: CASVQLDSYEQYF

D gene: .
V gene: TRBV7-9
CDR3 protein: CASSSYALADTQYF

D gene: TRBD1
V gene: TRBV29-1
CDR3 protein: CSAHPGQGYEQYF

D gene: .
V gene: TRBV7-2
CDR3 protein: CASSSRSSNTGELFF

D gene: .
V gene: TRBV10-1
CDR3 protein: CASSEQLLGTQYF

D gene: .
V gene: TRBV29-1
CDR3 protein: CSVVGLFSNTEAFF

D gene: TRBD2
V gene: TRBV29-1
CDR3 protein: CSVRREGPNTGELFF

D gene: TRBD1
V gene: TRBV6-5
CDR3 protein: CASSYSGTGNYEQYF

D gene: .
V gene: TRBV15
CDR3 protein: CATSRDGTEAFF